This T cell receptor beta chain was documented in a study of identical twins. Via MiXCR, TCRdb re-called the 5' RACE reads, giving one row per CDR3 protein. The table lists around 1.7 million distinct CDR3 sequences, about 30% of them singletons. This CDR3 has 13 amino acids. Germline V lookup: CDR1 DFQATT, CDR2 SNEGSKA (reference sequence). The trim removed 6 bases at V and 4 bases at J, leaving 5 bases unmatched. The origin of this receptor is a newborn girl in good health. The specimen was cord blood. The J gene is TRBJ1-4, the V gene TRBV20-1; 7 bases are shared with TRBD1. The CDR3 is CSATGRDNEKLFF. The CDR3, as DNA: TGCAGTGCGACAGGGAGAGATAATGAAAAACTGTTTTTT.